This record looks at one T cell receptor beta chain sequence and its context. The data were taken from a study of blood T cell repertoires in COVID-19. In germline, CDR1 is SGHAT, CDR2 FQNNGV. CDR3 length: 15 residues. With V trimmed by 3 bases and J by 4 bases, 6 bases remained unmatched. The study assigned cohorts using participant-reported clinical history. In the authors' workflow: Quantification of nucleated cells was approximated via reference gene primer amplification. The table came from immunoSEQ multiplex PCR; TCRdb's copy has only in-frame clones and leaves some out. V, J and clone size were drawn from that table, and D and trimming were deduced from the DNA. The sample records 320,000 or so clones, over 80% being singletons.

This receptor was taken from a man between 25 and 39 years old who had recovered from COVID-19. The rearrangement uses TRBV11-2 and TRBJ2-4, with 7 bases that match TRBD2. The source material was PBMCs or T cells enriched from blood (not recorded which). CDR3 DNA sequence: TGTGCCAGCAGCTTTGTAGCGGGTCGGAAAAACATTCAGTACTTC. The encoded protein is CASSFVAGRKNIQYF.